These T cell receptor beta chains were read from a single sample in a study of T cell responses to AZD1222 COVID-19 vaccine. Produced via immunoSEQ multiplex PCR; TCRdb's table is partial and in-frame only. This table has 120,000 or so clones, over 80% appearing once. Sample: peripheral blood, taken on day 0 of AZD1222 vaccination. The source is an adult in good health. The CDR3 runs from the conserved cysteine through the conserved F or W. The D gene is left open where the match is weak. For some rows the clone size is stated as once, few or many, or as a class when expanded; others skip it.

TRBV13	TRBJ1-4	-	-	CASSSTLEGVTNEKLFF	TGTGCCAGCAGCTCCACCCTTGAAGGGGTGACAAATGAAAAACTGTTTTTT
TRBV7-9	TRBJ1-2	-	-	CASSLARHGYTF	TGTGCCAGCAGCTTAGCGCGACATGGCTACACCTTC
TRBV6-5	TRBJ2-5	TRBD2	many	CASSALAGGPETQYF	TGTGCCAGCAGCGCGCTAGCGGGGGGGCCCGAGACCCAGTACTTC
TRBV4-2	TRBJ1-2	-	-	CASSHPTENYGYTF	TGTGCCAGCAGCCACCCCACAGAGAACTATGGCTACACCTTC
TRBV27	TRBJ1-2	-	-	CASSLSGGNGYTF	TGTGCCAGCAGTTTATCGGGAGGTAATGGCTACACCTTC
TRBV24-1	TRBJ2-7	-	-	CATSDENYSDEQYF	TGTGCCACCAGTGATGAGAATTATTCTGACGAGCAGTACTTC
TRBV6-5	TRBJ1-3	-	-	CASSYSQGGSGNTIYF	TGTGCCAGCAGTTACTCGCAGGGCGGATCTGGAAACACCATATATTTT
TRBV9	TRBJ2-7	-	-	CASSVEETLGGEQYF	TGTGCCAGCAGCGTAGAGGAGACATTAGGCGGCGAGCAGTACTTC
TRBV6-2/TRBV6-3	TRBJ2-7	TRBD2	-	CASSYPGLAGVYEQYF	TGTGCCAGCAGTTACCCGGGACTAGCGGGGGTTTACGAGCAGTACTTC
TRBV4-1	TRBJ2-5	-	-	CASSQWPAGGNQETQYF	TGCGCCAGCAGCCAATGGCCAGCAGGAGGGAACCAAGAGACCCAGTACTTC
TRBV6-5	TRBJ2-7	-	-	CASSYSLTLIYEQYF	TGTGCCAGCAGTTACTCGTTGACTCTAATCTACGAGCAGTACTTC
TRBV4-3	TRBJ2-1	-	-	CASSQDFWVDNEQFF	TGCGCCAGCAGCCAAGACTTCTGGGTGGACAATGAGCAGTTCTTC
TRBV27	TRBJ1-4	-	-	CASSLWAGGANEKLFF	TGTGCCAGCAGTTTATGGGCCGGGGGGGCGAATGAAAAACTGTTTTTT
TRBV28	TRBJ1-1	-	once	CASSLMVRDTEAFF	TGTGCCAGCAGTTTAATGGTCAGAGACACTGAAGCTTTCTTT
TRBV27	TRBJ2-5	-	few	CASRRPSGDQYF	TGTGCCAGCAGAAGGCCGTCCGGGGACCAGTACTTC
TRBV30	TRBJ2-7	-	-	CAWSVAHYEQYF	TGTGCCTGGAGTGTCGCCCACTACGAGCAGTACTTC
TRBV19	TRBJ1-4	-	-	CASSMGDFGNEKLFF	TGTGCCAGTAGTATGGGCGACTTCGGTAATGAAAAACTGTTTTTT
TRBV27	TRBJ2-5	TRBD2	-	CASKPGLADPPQYF	TGTGCCAGCAAGCCGGGACTAGCGGACCCCCCCCAGTACTTC
TRBV7-9	TRBJ1-5	-	-	CASSLGLNQPQHF	TGTGCCAGCAGCTTAGGGTTAAATCAGCCCCAGCATTTT
TRBV7-8	TRBJ1-3	TRBD1	-	CASSANRGNGNTIYF	TGTGCCAGCAGCGCCAACAGGGGGAATGGAAACACCATATATTTT
TRBV20-1	TRBJ1-1	-	-	CSASVTEAFF	TGCAGTGCTAGTGTCACTGAAGCTTTCTTT
TRBV4-3	TRBJ2-2	-	-	CASSQDPPTGELFF	TGCGCCAGCAGCCAAGACCCCCCCACCGGGGAGCTGTTTTTT
TRBV2	TRBJ1-2	TRBD1	-	CASLPDRTGGIPANYGYTF	TGTGCCAGCCTCCCCGACAGGACAGGGGGAATACCAGCTAACTATGGCTACACCTTC
TRBV20-1	TRBJ1-5	-	-	CSAIRNQPQHF	TGCAGTGCGATTAGAAATCAGCCCCAGCATTTT
TRBV27	TRBJ1-5	-	-	CASSLRGATNQPQHF	TGTGCCAGCAGTTTGAGGGGGGCTACCAATCAGCCCCAGCATTTT
TRBV6-1	TRBJ2-7	-	-	CASSEYASPTYEQYF	TGTGCCAGCAGTGAATATGCGTCACCAACCTACGAGCAGTACTTC
TRBV4-3	TRBJ2-3	TRBD1	-	CASSQGQGAPRAYF	TGCGCCAGCAGCCAAGGACAGGGGGCGCCCCGTGCTTATTTT